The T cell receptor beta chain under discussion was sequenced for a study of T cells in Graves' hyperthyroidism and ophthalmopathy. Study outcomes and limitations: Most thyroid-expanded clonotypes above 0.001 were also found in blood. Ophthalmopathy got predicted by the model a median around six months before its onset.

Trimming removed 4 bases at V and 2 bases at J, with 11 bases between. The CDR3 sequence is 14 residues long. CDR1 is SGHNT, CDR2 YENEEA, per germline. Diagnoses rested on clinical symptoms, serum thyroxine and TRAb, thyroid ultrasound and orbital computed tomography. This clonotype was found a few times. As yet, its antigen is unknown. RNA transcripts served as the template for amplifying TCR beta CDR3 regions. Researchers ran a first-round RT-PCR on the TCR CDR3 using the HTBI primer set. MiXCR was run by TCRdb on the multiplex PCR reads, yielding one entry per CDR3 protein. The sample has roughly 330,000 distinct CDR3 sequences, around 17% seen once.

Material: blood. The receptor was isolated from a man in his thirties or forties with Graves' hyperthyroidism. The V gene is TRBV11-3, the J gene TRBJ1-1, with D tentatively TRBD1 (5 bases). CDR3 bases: TGTGCCAGCAGCTCCTCGGACATAAACACTGAAGCTTTCTTT. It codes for CASSSSDINTEAFF.